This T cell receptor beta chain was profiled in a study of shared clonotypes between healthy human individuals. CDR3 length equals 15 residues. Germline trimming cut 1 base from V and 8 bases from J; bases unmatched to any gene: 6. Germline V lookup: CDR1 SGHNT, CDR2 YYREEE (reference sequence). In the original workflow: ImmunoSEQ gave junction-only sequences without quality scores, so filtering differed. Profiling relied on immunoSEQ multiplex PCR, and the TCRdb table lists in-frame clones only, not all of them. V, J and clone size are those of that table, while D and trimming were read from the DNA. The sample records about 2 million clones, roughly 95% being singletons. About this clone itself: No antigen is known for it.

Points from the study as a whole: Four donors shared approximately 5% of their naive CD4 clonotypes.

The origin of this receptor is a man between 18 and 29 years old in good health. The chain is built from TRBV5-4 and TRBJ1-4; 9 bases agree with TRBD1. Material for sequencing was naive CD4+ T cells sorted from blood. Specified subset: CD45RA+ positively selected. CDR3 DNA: TGTGCCAGCAGCTTGACCGGGACAGGGTTGGAAAAACTGTTTTTT. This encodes CASSLTGTGLEKLFF. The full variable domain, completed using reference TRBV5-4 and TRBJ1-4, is ETGVTQSPTHLIKTRGQQVTLRCSSQSGHNTVSWYQQALGQGPQFIFQYYREEENGRGNFPPRFSGLQFPNYSSELNVNALELDDSALYLCASSLTGTGLEKLFFGSGTQLSVL.